Below, 29 T cell receptor delta chains from the same sample are listed, as sequenced in a study of gamma-delta chains in newborns, infants, children. TCRdb re-called the reads through CATT. The sample records roughly 4,200 delta-chain clones, 6.2% being singletons. Material: blood. The receptor source for this set is a child who was a newborn, infant or young child, either healthy, febrile or measles-vaccinated (not recorded which).

This chain uses TRDV2 with TRDJ3, with a tentative D call TRDD3 (6 bases). The V end was cut by 1 base, the J end by 4 bases, with 19 bases between. This CDR3 region has 19 residues. The germline CDR1 and CDR2 sequences are GEAIGNYY and EKD. Here the CDR3 DNA reads TGTGCCTGTGACACGATGGGGGTAGCTCCGAGGTGGGACACCCGACAGATGTTTTTC. Translating gives CACDTMGVAPRWDTRQMFF.

This clone counts as medium-sized. Just one base apart from a much larger clone, this may be a read error. This chain connects TRDV2 to TRDJ2; 8 nucleotides match TRDD3. The CDR3 has 14 residues. Germline trimming cut 3 bases from V and 3 bases from J; bases unmatched to any gene: 2. Germline V gene data show CDR1 as GEAIGNYY and CDR2 as EKD. The CDR3 sequence is CACDSWGMTAQLFF. The CDR3, as DNA: TGTGCCTGTGACTCCTGGGGGATGACAGCACAACTCTTCTTT.

This clone was found a few times. The chain is built from TRDV2 and TRDJ1; tentatively, D is TRDD3 (5 bases). V lost 3 bases and J 6 bases, leaving 28 bases between the germline ends. The CDR3 is made up of 18 amino acids. In germline, CDR1 is GEAIGNYY, CDR2 EKD. The CDR3 sequence: CACDPLDAPGVGTHKLIF. Written as DNA, the CDR3 is TGTGCCTGTGACCCCCTCGACGCACCGGGGGTGGGGACCCATAAACTCATCTTT.

The chain has TRDV1 and TRDJ1, with a possible D match to TRDD1 (5 bases). V was clipped by 2 bases and J by 1 base, with 14 bases between them. CDR3 length: 16 amino acids. Germline-derived CDR1 and CDR2 are TSWWSYY and QGS. Written as DNA, the CDR3 is TGTGCTCTTGGGGAAATAGTGGTGGGTTTCACCGATAAACTCATCTTT. Translated: CALGEIVVGFTDKLIF.

This clone has a single count. The genes are TRDV2 and TRDJ3; TRDD3 agrees at 13 bases. The J gene is absent in TCRdb and was assigned here via DNA matching to germline. There are 21 residues in the CDR3. With 1 base clipped from V and 0 bases from J, the junction kept 8 bases outside the gene matches. The germline gives CDR1 GEAIGNYY, CDR2 EKD. CDR3 sequence reads: CACDTVLGDTRSSWDTRQMFF. CDR3 DNA: TGTGCCTGTGACACGGTACTGGGGGATACGCGGAGCTCCTGGGACACCCGACAGATGTTTTTC.

This clone is termed medium-sized. This sample includes further DNA sequences coding for the same CDR3. The CDR3 sequence is CACDTVLARGTLTAQLFF. DNA for the CDR3: TGTGCCTGTGACACCGTACTGGCACGTGGTACTTTGACAGCACAACTCTTCTTT. The chain carries TRDV2 and TRDJ2; TRDD3 might be the D (5 bases). V lost 0 bases to trimming and J lost 0 bases, with 16 bases between them. The CDR3 extends over 18 amino acids. CDR1 is GEAIGNYY and CDR2 is EKD in the germline V gene.

V and J are TRDV2 and TRDJ3; maybe TRDD3 (5 bases). Germline matching of the DNA provided the J gene here, since TCRdb leaves it blank. Trimming cost V 0 bases and J 0 bases, with 17 bases left between them. CDR1 and CDR2 (germline): GEAIGNYY, EKD. This CDR3 is built from 20 residues. The CDR3 sequence: CACDTGRGAASSWDTRQMFF. CDR3 in DNA: TGTGCCTGTGACACCGGAAGGGGGGCAGCGAGCTCCTGGGACACCCGACAGATGTTTTTC.

This clone was observed a few times. The protein TCRdb gives is from a much larger clone and does not agree with this DNA's translation at residue 8, likely a read error; the protein shown here comes from the DNA. The genes are TRDV2 and TRDJ2; maybe TRDD3 (6 bases). The CDR3 is 14 residues long. CDR1 GEAIGNYY and CDR2 EKD come from the germline V gene. The germline V and J ends were trimmed by 3 bases and 4 bases, with 11 bases remaining between them. The CDR3 nucleotides are TGTGCCTGTGACTTCTTGGGGGCGACAGCACAACTCTTCTTT. Translated: CACDFLGATAQLFF.

Concerning this clone: The DNA is left out, because the CDR3 cannot be placed on it with certainty; the CDR3 is given as TCRdb lists it. The rearrangement links TRAV29/DV5 to TRDJ2; the table's D call, TRDD3, was not checked against the DNA. Germline CDR1 reads NSMFDY; CDR2 reads ISSIKDK. The CDR3 spans 22 residues, counting both ends. The CDR3 here is CSVLLCSKAYWGGKALTAQLFF.

This clone came up a few times. The chain joins TRDV2 to TRDJ3, with TRDD3 matching 10 bases. This CDR3 has 18 amino acids. V was pared by 3 bases and J by 1 base, with 5 bases of the junction left unmatched. The germline V gene encodes CDR1 GEAIGNYY and CDR2 EKD. Here the CDR3 DNA reads TGTGCCTGTGACTCTACTGGGGGATGGTCCTGGGACACCCGACAGATGTTTTTC. As protein: CACDSTGGWSWDTRQMFF.

This sequence joins TRDV2 and TRDJ1; 8 nucleotides agree with TRDD3. The length of the CDR3 is 14 residues. The J segment lost 4 bases and the V segment lost 2 bases, leaving 5 bases of the junction unmatched. Germline loops: CDR1 GEAIGNYY, CDR2 EKD. The CDR3 region has the DNA TGTGCCTGTGACATACTGGGGGTGAACGATAAACTCATCTTT. Its translation: CACDILGVNDKLIF.

This clone was seen a few times. The CDR3 DNA is TGTGCCTGTGACCCACTGGGGGATACGCGGGGGACAGCACAACTCTTCTTT. Translation: CACDPLGDTRGTAQLFF. The chain links TRDV2 to TRDJ2; 13 nucleotides align to TRDD3. J lost 4 bases, V lost 3 bases, and 7 bases had no gene match. Germline CDR1 and CDR2: GEAIGNYY and EKD. This CDR3 has 17 amino acids.

The rearrangement joins TRDV2 to TRDJ3; 11 nucleotides agree with TRDD3. This CDR3 has 20 residues. Germline-derived CDR1 and CDR2 are GEAIGNYY and EKD. J was trimmed by 0 bases and V by 3 bases; bases with no gene match: 9. Here the CDR3 reads CACDLLGDSKRSWDTRQMFF. The DNA of the CDR3 is TGTGCCTGTGACCTACTGGGGGATAGTAAGCGCTCCTGGGACACCCGACAGATGTTTTTC.

This clone is deemed medium-sized. The chain links TRDV2 to TRDJ3; D remains unclear. The CDR3 totals 16 residues. Germline V CDR1 and CDR2: GEAIGNYY, EKD. With 1 base removed from V and 0 bases from J, the gap between germline ends came to 6 bases. The CDR3 reads CACDTISSWDTRQMFF. The CDR3 DNA sequence: TGTGCCTGTGACACGATTAGCTCCTGGGACACCCGACAGATGTTTTTC.

The V call is TRDV2, the J call TRDJ3; 9 bases line up with TRDD3. Germline values: CDR1 GEAIGNYY, CDR2 EKD. With V trimmed by 2 bases and J by 3 bases, 10 bases remained unmatched. The CDR3 has 19 amino acids. CDR3 in amino acids: CACDNVLGETYWDTRQMFF. CDR3 nucleotide sequence: TGTGCCTGTGACAACGTACTGGGGGAGACCTACTGGGACACCCGACAGATGTTTTTC.

This clone came up a few times. This chain joins TRDV2 and TRDJ3; 12 bases are a match to TRDD3. The CDR3 is made up of 19 amino acids. In germline, CDR1 is GEAIGNYY, CDR2 EKD. V lost 0 bases, J lost 3 bases, and 5 bases stayed unmatched. CDR3: CACDTVWGIRYWDTRQMFF. The CDR3 nucleotides are TGTGCCTGTGACACCGTCTGGGGGATACGGTACTGGGACACCCGACAGATGTTTTTC.

The V and J genes are TRDV2 and TRDJ2, with TRDD3 matching over 10 bases. The germline CDR1 and CDR2 sequences are GEAIGNYY and EKD. This CDR3 has 19 amino acids. Germline trimming cut 3 bases from V and 0 bases from J; bases unmatched to any gene: 12. The CDR3 nucleotides read TGTGCCTGTGACTCACTTCTACTGGGGGATTTCGCTTTGACAGCACAACTCTTCTTT. Amino acid sequence: CACDSLLLGDFALTAQLFF.

Sample share makes this clone medium-sized (0.01 to 0.1%). The chain recombines TRDV2 with TRDJ3; 11 bases agree with TRDD3. This CDR3 comprises 17 residues. CDR1 and CDR2 (germline): GEAIGNYY, EKD. J gave up 3 bases and V 0 bases, and 0 bases lay outside the gene matches. This chain's CDR3 is CACDTWGIRWDTRQMFF. For the CDR3, the DNA is TGTGCCTGTGACACCTGGGGGATACGCTGGGACACCCGACAGATGTTTTTC.

This clone was observed a handful of times. This likely stems from a read error, as it lies one base from a far larger clone. Distinct nucleotide sequences in the sample also encode this CDR3. This chain joins TRDV2 and TRDJ1, with D possibly matching TRDD3 (6 bases). V gave up 1 base and J gave up 2 bases, with 7 bases separating them. The CDR3 contains 13 residues. Germline loops: CDR1 GEAIGNYY, CDR2 EKD. The chain's CDR3 is CACDTWGTDKLIF. In DNA form, the CDR3 reads TGTGCCTGTGACACTTGGGGGACCGATAAACTCATCTTT.

The chain has TRAV29/DV5 and TRDJ2; 9 bases match TRDD3. The V gene end was trimmed by 2 bases and the J gene end by 2 bases; junction bases not matched to a gene: 1. The germline gives CDR1 NSMFDY, CDR2 ISSIKDK. CDR3 length: 14 residues. The CDR3 spells CAARGIRLTAQLFF. The CDR3 DNA sequence: TGTGCAGCAAGGGGGATACGATTGACAGCACAACTCTTCTTT.

In this sample, this clone is medium-sized. A much larger clone is a single base away; this may be a read error. V usage is TRDV2 and J usage is TRDJ2, with TRDD3 matching 12 bases. Germline V gene sequence: CDR1 GEAIGNYY, CDR2 EKD. CDR3 size: 15 residues. J lost 4 bases, V lost 2 bases, and 1 base had no gene match. The CDR3 region has the DNA TGTGCCTGTGACAAACTGGGGGATACGACAGCACAACTCTTCTTT. It yields the protein CACDKLGDTTAQLFF.

The sample holds a few counts of this clone. The rearrangement joins TRDV2 to TRDJ3; 8 bases match TRDD3. Unmatched junction bases numbered 14, after V lost 5 bases and J lost 0 bases. CDR1 GEAIGNYY and CDR2 EKD come from the germline V gene. The CDR3 runs 20 residues. The CDR3: CACGECTGGQSSWDTRQMFF. In nucleotides, the CDR3 is TGTGCCTGTGGCGAATGTACTGGGGGTCAGAGCTCCTGGGACACCCGACAGATGTTTTTC.

This clone has only a few counts. Mismatch with germline at one junction end may stem from a read error. This chain joins TRDV2 and TRDJ3, with 12 bases aligning to TRDD3. This CDR3 comprises 20 residues. Germline V lookup: CDR1 GEAIGNYY, CDR2 EKD. The CDR3 nucleotides are TGTGCCTGTGACACCGTACTGGGGGATACTACCTCCTGGGGCACCCGACAGATGTTTTTC. Its protein is CACDTVLGDTTSWGTRQMFF.

This clone was found a few times. This chain uses TRDV2 with TRDJ1; 7 nucleotides align to TRDD3. The V and J ends lost 0 bases and 2 bases, in that order; junction bases with no gene match: 2. Germline lookup yields CDR1 GEAIGNYY and CDR2 EKD. The CDR3 covers 14 residues. CDR3 nucleotide sequence: TGTGCCTGTGACACCTTGGGGGAGACCGATAAACTCATCTTT. Translated, it gives CACDTLGETDKLIF.

As for this clone: Other DNA sequences from this sample encode an identical CDR3 as well. The CDR3 nucleotides are TGTGCCTGTGACACCGTGCTGGGGGATACGCTTTCCTCCTGGGACACCCGACAGATGTTTTTC. It encodes CACDTVLGDTLSSWDTRQMFF. J is TRDJ3 and V is TRDV2, with 12 bases lining up with TRDD3. Per germline, CDR1 GEAIGNYY and CDR2 EKD. The ends lost 0 bases at V and 0 bases at J; junction bases unmatched: 8. This CDR3 contains 21 residues.

This clone is medium-sized in the sample. The V gene is TRDV2, the J gene TRDJ3; 9 bases match TRDD3. Germline CDR1 reads GEAIGNYY; CDR2 reads EKD. There are 20 residues in the CDR3. J gave up 3 bases and V 0 bases, and 11 bases lay outside the gene matches. DNA of the CDR3: TGTGCCTGTGACACCGTACGAGGGGATACGCTTCACTGGGACACCCGACAGATGTTTTTC. This encodes CACDTVRGDTLHWDTRQMFF.

This clone was detected only a few times. TCRdb's protein and the DNA translation differ at residue 4; the protein here comes from the DNA. The CDR3 nucleotides are TGTGCCTGTGGCACTGGGGGATACATCTCCTGGGACACCCGACAGATGTTTTTC. Amino acid sequence: CACGTGGYISWDTRQMFF. V usage is TRDV2 and J usage is TRDJ3; 12 bases are a match to TRDD3. Trimming took 5 bases from V and 0 from J; bases not matched to a gene: 4. This CDR3 is 18 amino acids long. Germline V gene data show CDR1 as GEAIGNYY and CDR2 as EKD.

By share, this clone counts as large. This sample also contains other DNA sequences that code for the same CDR3. The chain combines TRDV2 with TRDJ1; TRDD3 agrees at 8 bases. V dropped 1 base and J dropped 0; count of bases not matched to a gene: 0. Germline loops: CDR1 GEAIGNYY, CDR2 EKD. CDR3 length: 14 amino acids. CDR3 loop: CACDTGGYTDKLIF. The CDR3 DNA follows: TGTGCCTGTGACACTGGGGGATACACCGATAAACTCATCTTT.

The sample holds a few counts of this clone. CDR3 amino acids: CACDTVGDTHTDKLIF. The CDR3 coding sequence is TGTGCCTGTGACACCGTGGGGGATACGCACACCGATAAACTCATCTTT. This chain joins TRDV2 and TRDJ1; 11 bases agree with TRDD3. The CDR3 has 16 amino acids. V trimming: 0 bases; J trimming: 0 bases; junction bases outside the gene matches: 2. The germline V gene encodes CDR1 GEAIGNYY and CDR2 EKD.